The 21 T cell receptor beta chains below were found in one sample sequenced in a study of graft-versus-host responses after intestinal transplantation. Using immunoSEQ multiplex PCR, the repertoire was profiled, and TCRdb retains in-frame clones only, with some absent. The sample has roughly 10,000 clones, around 93% seen once. Sequencing was performed on PBMCs, taken about 70 days after transplant. The receptors here all came from a human patient who received an intestinal transplant, so some T cells may come from the graft donor.

V gene TRBV6-1 combines with J gene TRBJ2-3, with D unclear. CDR1 is MNHNS and CDR2 is SASEGT in the germline V gene. The CDR3 extends over 17 amino acids. V was cut by 2 bases and J by 2 bases, with 17 bases left in between. This chain's CDR3 is CASSEPPVGSDTDTQYF. The CDR3 region has the DNA TGTGCCAGCAGTGAACCTCCAGTAGGCTCCGACACAGATACGCAGTATTTT.

The CDR3, as DNA: TGTGCCAGCAGTATGACGGACGGGCGGGGCTATGGCTACACCTTC. This codes for CASSMTDGRGYGYTF. The chain links TRBV27 to TRBJ1-2; no definite D call. CDR3 size: 15 residues. V was shortened by 5 bases and J by 4 bases, with 17 bases between the two germline ends. Germline lookup yields CDR1 MNHEY and CDR2 SMNVEV (reference sequence).

This clone was observed a single time. The chain combines TRBV5-1 with TRBJ2-4; D possibly corresponds to TRBD2 (5 bases). The V end lost 2 bases, the J end lost 1 base, and 22 bases lay between the germline ends. CDR1 is SGHRS and CDR2 is YFSETQ in the germline V gene. CDR3 length: 19 residues. CDR3 amino acids: CASSLKEAGGFSAKNIQYF. The CDR3 DNA is TGCGCCAGCAGCTTAAAAGAAGCAGGAGGATTTTCGGCCAAAAACATTCAGTACTTC.

The V call is TRBV28, the J call TRBJ2-7, with D uncertain. Per germline, CDR1 MDHEN and CDR2 SYDVKM. Trimming stripped 5 bases from V and 0 bases from J, with 2 bases between. The CDR3 is 11 amino acids. CDR3 amino acids: CASSVSYEQYF. As DNA, the CDR3 is TGTGCCAGCAGTGTCTCCTACGAGCAGTACTTC.

The chain recombines TRBV7-2 with TRBJ2-3; weak D call: TRBD2 (6 bases). Germline CDR1 reads SGHTA; CDR2 reads FQGNSA. V lost 2 bases and J 6 bases, leaving 18 bases between the germline ends. The CDR3 consists of 16 residues. CDR3 sequence (DNA): TGTGCCAGCAGCTTAAAGGGGACTGTGCGGGCTGATACGCAGTATTTT. Translated, it gives CASSLKGTVRADTQYF.

The gene calls are TRBV28 and TRBJ1-5; no definite D call. Germline V gene data show CDR1 as MDHEN and CDR2 as SYDVKM. Trimming left V 4 bases short and J 0 bases short, with 7 bases between. The CDR3 is 14 amino acids. The CDR3 nucleotides read TGTGCCAGCAGTTCAAAAAATAGCAATCAGCCCCAGCATTTT. Translating it yields CASSSKNSNQPQHF.

This chain uses TRBV6-4 with TRBJ2-1, with 7 positions matching TRBD2. Germline V gene data show CDR1 as MRHNA and CDR2 as SNTAGT. The CDR3 spans 14 residues. V lost 3 bases to trimming and J lost 7 bases; unmatched junction nucleotides: 6. The CDR3 coding sequence is TGTGCCAGCAGTGAAGCGGGATCAGCGAATGAGCAGTTCTTC. It is translated as CASSEAGSANEQFF.

The chain joins TRBV15 to TRBJ2-7; perhaps TRBD1 as D (6 bases). The CDR3 contains 13 residues. Trimming cost V 4 bases and J 3 bases, with 10 bases left between them. The germline V gene has CDR1 LNHNV and CDR2 YYDKDF (reference sequence). CDR3 sequence (DNA): TGTGCCACCAGCACCAGGGGATTCTACGAGCAGTACTTC. It codes for CATSTRGFYEQYF.

Only one count was recorded for this clone. The chain joins TRBV5-4 to TRBJ2-3; D unresolved. The length of the CDR3 is 14 residues. CDR1 SGHNT and CDR2 YYREEE come from the germline V gene (reference sequence). V dropped 2 bases and J dropped 0 bases, with 7 bases sitting between them. The CDR3 DNA reads as TGTGCCAGCAGCTTAATCGGGAGCACAGATACGCAGTATTTT. The encoded protein is CASSLIGSTDTQYF.

The gene calls are TRBV6-5 and TRBJ2-1, with TRBD2 identical over 11 bases. V lost 4 bases to trimming and J lost 2 bases; unmatched junction nucleotides: 1. The CDR3 has 15 amino acids. Germline V gene data show CDR1 as MNHEY and CDR2 as SVGAGI. The DNA for the CDR3 is TGTGCCAGCAGTTGGGGACTAGCGGCCTACAATGAGCAGTTCTTC. This codes for CASSWGLAAYNEQFF.

This rearrangement joins TRBV28 to TRBJ2-1, with D unresolved. The CDR3 has 15 residues. V was shortened by 7 bases and J by 1 base, with 14 bases between the two germline ends. In germline, CDR1 is MDHEN, CDR2 SYDVKM. CDR3 residues: CASKPPSQSYNEQFF. DNA of the CDR3: TGTGCCAGCAAGCCCCCTAGTCAGTCCTACAATGAGCAGTTCTTC.

The chain recombines TRBV30 with TRBJ1-2; no definite D call. CDR1 GTSNPN and CDR2 SVGIG come from the germline V gene (reference sequence). Trimming took 4 bases from V and 7 from J, leaving 13 bases between them. The CDR3 totals 12 residues. Written as DNA, the CDR3 is TGTGCCTGGACTGTCGGGCACGGTGGCTACACCTTC. Protein product: CAWTVGHGGYTF.

V and J are TRBV6-5 and TRBJ2-7, with D unclear. V lost 4 bases, J lost 2 bases, and 9 bases lay in between. The CDR3 has 13 residues. Germline loops: CDR1 MNHEY, CDR2 SVGAGI. The CDR3 region has the DNA TGTGCCAGCAGTTTGCAGAGTACCTACGAGCAGTACTTC. Residues: CASSLQSTYEQYF.

The rearrangement uses TRBV5-1 and TRBJ2-7; possible D gene TRBD1, 6 bases. The germline V gene has CDR1 SGHRS and CDR2 YFSETQ. This CDR3 is built from 14 residues. V was cut by 1 base and J by 3 bases, with 11 bases left in between. CDR3 sequence (DNA): TGCGCCAGCAGCTTGAAAGGGGGATTCTACGAGCAGTACTTC. Residues: CASSLKGGFYEQYF.

The J gene is TRBJ2-7, the V gene TRBV4-1; the match to TRBD2 covers 10 bases. The CDR3 has 15 amino acids. J gave up 3 bases and V 2 bases, and 4 bases lay outside the gene matches. The germline CDR1 and CDR2 sequences are MGHRA and YSYEKL. Here the CDR3 reads CASSQSLAGVYEQYF. CDR3 DNA: TGCGCCAGCAGCCAATCTCTAGCGGGAGTCTACGAGCAGTACTTC.

This chain connects TRBV19 to TRBJ2-3; 12 bases agree with TRBD2. J was trimmed by 0 bases and V by 1 base; bases with no gene match: 11. Germline CDR1 reads LNHDA; CDR2 reads SQIVND (reference sequence). This CDR3 contains 20 residues. The CDR3 nucleotides read TGTGCCAGTAGTATAGGACTAGCGGGAGTCGGGCGTGGAAGCACAGATACGCAGTATTTT. Amino acids: CASSIGLAGVGRGSTDTQYF.

The rearrangement uses TRBV5-6 and TRBJ2-7; possibly TRBD2 for D (6 bases). Trimming took 2 bases from V and 3 from J, leaving 6 bases between them. This CDR3 contains 12 residues. Germline CDR1 SGHDT, CDR2 YYEEEE. CDR3 in amino acids: CASSFSGYEQYF. The CDR3 DNA reads TGTGCCAGCAGCTTTAGCGGCTACGAGCAGTACTTC. Using reference TRBV5-6 and TRBJ2-7 for the parts outside the CDR3, the full variable domain is DAGVTQSPTHLIKTRGQQVTLRCSPKSGHDTVSWYQQALGQGPQFIFQYYEEEERQRGNFPDRFSGHQFPNYSSELNVNALLLGDSALYLCASSFSGYEQYFGPGTRLTVT.

The CDR3 sequence is CAIRFGTSGTYNEQFF. The CDR3 DNA sequence: TGTGCCATCAGGTTCGGCACTAGCGGGACCTACAATGAGCAGTTCTTC. This chain uses TRBV10-3 with TRBJ2-1, with 10 nucleotides matching TRBD2. Germline V CDR1 and CDR2: ENHRY, SYGVKD. The CDR3 has 16 amino acids. The junction had 7 bases not matched to a gene; V was cut back by 6 bases and J by 2 bases.

The chain carries TRBV11-2 and TRBJ2-7; D is undetermined. V lost 4 bases and J 3 bases, leaving 13 bases between the germline ends. The CDR3 consists of 14 residues. Germline CDR1 SGHAT, CDR2 FQNNGV. In DNA, the CDR3 is TGTGCCAGCAGCTCCATCGGCGCCTACTACGAGCAGTACTTC. It is translated as CASSSIGAYYEQYF.

The CDR3 loop reads CASSPRGTYNEQFF. CDR3 coding DNA: TGCGCCAGCAGCCCAAGGGGGACCTACAATGAGCAGTTCTTC. This rearrangement joins TRBV4-1 to TRBJ2-1; D possibly corresponds to TRBD1 (6 bases). Germline V CDR1 and CDR2: MGHRA, YSYEKL. V lost 4 bases and J 2 bases, leaving 9 bases between the germline ends. The CDR3 is made up of 14 amino acids.

This clone appeared a few times. V is TRBV7-2 and J is TRBJ1-2; D call uncertain. Looked up from germline, CDR1 is SGHTA and CDR2 is FQGNSA. Trimming cost V 2 bases and J 4 bases, with 14 bases left between them. This CDR3 spans 15 amino acids. CDR3 sequence: CASSLITRVGYGYTF. The DNA for the CDR3 is TGTGCCAGCAGCTTAATTACCAGAGTGGGCTATGGCTACACCTTC.